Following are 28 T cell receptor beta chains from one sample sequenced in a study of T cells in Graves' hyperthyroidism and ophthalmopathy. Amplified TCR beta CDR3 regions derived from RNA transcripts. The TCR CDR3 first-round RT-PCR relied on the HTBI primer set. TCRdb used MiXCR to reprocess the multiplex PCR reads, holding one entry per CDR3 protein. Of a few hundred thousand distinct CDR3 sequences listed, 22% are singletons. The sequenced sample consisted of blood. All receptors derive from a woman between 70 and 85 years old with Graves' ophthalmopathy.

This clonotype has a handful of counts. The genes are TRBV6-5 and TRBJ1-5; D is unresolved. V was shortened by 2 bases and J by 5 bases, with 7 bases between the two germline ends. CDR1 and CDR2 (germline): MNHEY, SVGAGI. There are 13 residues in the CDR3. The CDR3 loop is CASSYLRDQPQHF. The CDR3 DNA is TGTGCCAGCAGTTACCTCCGTGATCAGCCCCAGCATTTT.

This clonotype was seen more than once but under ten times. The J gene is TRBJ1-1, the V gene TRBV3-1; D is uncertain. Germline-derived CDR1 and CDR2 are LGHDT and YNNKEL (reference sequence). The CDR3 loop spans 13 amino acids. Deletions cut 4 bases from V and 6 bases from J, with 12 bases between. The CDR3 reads CASSRLPFAEAFF. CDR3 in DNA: TGTGCCAGCAGCCGCCTGCCATTCGCTGAAGCTTTCTTT.

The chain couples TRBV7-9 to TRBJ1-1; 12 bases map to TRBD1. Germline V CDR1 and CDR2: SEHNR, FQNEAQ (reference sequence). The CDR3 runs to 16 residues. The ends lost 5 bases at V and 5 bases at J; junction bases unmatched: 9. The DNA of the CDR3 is TGTGCCAGCAGCCCAGAGGGACAGGGGGCAAGGACTGAAGCTTTCTTT. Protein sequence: CASSPEGQGARTEAFF.

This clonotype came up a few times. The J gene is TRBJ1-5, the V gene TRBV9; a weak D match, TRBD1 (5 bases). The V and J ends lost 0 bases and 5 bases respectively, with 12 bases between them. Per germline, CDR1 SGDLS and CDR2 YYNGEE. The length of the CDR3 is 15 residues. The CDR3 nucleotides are TGTGCCAGCAGCGTAGGGGGCGGGGAGTATCAGCCCCAGCATTTT. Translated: CASSVGGGEYQPQHF. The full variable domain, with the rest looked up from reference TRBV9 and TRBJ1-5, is DSGVTQTPKHLITATGQRVTLRCSPRSGDLSVYWYQQSLDQGLQFLIQYYNGEERAKGNILERFSAQQFPDLHSELNLSSLELGDSALYFCASSVGGGEYQPQHFGDGTRLSIL.

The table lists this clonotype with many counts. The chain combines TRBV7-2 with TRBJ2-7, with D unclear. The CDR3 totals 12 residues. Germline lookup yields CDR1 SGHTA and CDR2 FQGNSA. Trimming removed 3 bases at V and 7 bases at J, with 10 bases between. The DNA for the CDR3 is TGTGCCAGCAGCTTGCTCGGTTGGGAGCAGTACTTC. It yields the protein CASSLLGWEQYF.

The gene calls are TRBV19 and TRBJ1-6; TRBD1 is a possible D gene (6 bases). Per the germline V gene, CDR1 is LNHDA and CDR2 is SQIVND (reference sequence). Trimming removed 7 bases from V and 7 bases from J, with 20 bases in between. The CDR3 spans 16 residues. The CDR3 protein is CASTSWSQGKNSPLHF. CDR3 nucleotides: TGTGCCAGTACCTCATGGTCACAGGGAAAGAATTCACCCCTCCACTTT.

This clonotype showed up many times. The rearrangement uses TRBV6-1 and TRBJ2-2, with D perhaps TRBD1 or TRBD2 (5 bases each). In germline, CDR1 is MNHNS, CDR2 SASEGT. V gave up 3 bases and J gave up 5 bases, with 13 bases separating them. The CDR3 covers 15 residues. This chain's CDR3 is CASSEGEWITGELFF. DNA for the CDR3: TGTGCCAGCAGTGAGGGGGAGTGGATTACCGGGGAGCTGTTTTTT.

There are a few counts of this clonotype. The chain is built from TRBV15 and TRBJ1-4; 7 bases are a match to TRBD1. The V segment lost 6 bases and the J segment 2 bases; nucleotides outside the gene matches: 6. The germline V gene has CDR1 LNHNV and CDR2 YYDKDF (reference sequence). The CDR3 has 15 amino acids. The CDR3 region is CATSDRVSTNEKLFF. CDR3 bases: TGTGCCACCAGTGACAGGGTTTCCACTAATGAAAAACTGTTTTTT.

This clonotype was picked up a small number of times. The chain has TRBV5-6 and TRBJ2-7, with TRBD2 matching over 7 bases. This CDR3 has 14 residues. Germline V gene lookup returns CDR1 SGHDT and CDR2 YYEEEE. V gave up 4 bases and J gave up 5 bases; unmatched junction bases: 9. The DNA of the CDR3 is TGTGCCAGCAGCCTTCAGTGGCGGGAGAACGAGCAGTACTTC. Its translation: CASSLQWRENEQYF.

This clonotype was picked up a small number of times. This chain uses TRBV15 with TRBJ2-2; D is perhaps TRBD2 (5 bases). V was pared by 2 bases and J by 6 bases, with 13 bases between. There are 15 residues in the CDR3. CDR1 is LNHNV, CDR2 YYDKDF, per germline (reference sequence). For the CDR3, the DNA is TGTGCCACCAGCAGAACTAGTTGGCTGTCCGGGGAGCTGTTTTTT. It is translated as CATSRTSWLSGELFF.

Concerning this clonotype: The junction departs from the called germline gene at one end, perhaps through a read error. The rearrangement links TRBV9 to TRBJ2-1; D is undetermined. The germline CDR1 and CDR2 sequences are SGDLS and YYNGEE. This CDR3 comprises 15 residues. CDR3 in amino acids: CASSVAAFSYDEQFF. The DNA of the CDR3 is TGTGCCAGCAGCGTAGCAGCGTTCTCCTACGATGAGCAGTTCTTC. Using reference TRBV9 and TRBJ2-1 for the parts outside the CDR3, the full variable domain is DSGVTQTPKHLITATGQRVTLRCSPRSGDLSVYWYQQSLDQGLQFLIQYYNGEERAKGNILERFSAQQFPDLHSELNLSSLELGDSALYFCASSVAAFSYDEQFFGPGTRLTVL.

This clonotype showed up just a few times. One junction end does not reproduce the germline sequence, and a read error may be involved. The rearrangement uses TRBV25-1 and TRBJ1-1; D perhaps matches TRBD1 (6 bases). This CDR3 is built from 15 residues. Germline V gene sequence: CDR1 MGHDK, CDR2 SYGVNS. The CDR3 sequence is CASTPGTTGISEAFF. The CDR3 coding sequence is TGTGCCAGCACGCCCGGGACGACAGGAATCTCTGAGGCTTTCTTT.

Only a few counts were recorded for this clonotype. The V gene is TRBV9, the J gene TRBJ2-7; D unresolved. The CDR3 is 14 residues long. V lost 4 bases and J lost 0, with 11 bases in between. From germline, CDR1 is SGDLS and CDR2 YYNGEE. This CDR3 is CASSPTSSSYEQYF. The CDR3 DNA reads TGTGCCAGCAGCCCGACGTCAAGCTCCTACGAGCAGTACTTC.

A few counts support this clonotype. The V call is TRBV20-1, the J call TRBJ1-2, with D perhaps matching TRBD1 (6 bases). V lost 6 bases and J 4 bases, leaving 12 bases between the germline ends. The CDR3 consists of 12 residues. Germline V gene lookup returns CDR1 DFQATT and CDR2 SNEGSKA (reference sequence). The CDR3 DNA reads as TGCAGTGCCACAGGGACGACCTATGGCTACACCTTC. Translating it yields CSATGTTYGYTF.

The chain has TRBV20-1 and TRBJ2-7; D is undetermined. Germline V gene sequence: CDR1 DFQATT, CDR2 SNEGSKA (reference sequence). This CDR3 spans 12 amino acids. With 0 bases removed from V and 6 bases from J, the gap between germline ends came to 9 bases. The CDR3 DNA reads TGCAGTGCTAGAGAGACCGTAGGCGAGCAGTACTTC. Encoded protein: CSARETVGEQYF.

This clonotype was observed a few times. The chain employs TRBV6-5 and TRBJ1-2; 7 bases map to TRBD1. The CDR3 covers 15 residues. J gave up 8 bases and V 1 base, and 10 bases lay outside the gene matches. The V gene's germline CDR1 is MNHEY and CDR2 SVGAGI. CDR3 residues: CASSYYEGAIGGYTF. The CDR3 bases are TGTGCCAGCAGTTACTATGAGGGGGCGATTGGGGGCTACACCTTC.

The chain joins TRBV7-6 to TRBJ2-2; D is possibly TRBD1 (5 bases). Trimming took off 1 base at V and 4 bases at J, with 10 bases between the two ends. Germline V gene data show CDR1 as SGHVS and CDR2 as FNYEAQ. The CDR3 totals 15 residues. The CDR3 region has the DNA TGTGCCAGCAGCTTAGGTGGGGCGGTCACCGGGGAGCTGTTTTTT. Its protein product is CASSLGGAVTGELFF.

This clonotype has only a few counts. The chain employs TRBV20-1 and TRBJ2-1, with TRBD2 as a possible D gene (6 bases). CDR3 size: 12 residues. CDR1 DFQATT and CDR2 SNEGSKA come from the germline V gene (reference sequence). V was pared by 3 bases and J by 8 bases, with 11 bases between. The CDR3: CSASGGVDEQFF. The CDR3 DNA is TGCAGTGCTAGCGGAGGGGTCGATGAGCAGTTCTTC.

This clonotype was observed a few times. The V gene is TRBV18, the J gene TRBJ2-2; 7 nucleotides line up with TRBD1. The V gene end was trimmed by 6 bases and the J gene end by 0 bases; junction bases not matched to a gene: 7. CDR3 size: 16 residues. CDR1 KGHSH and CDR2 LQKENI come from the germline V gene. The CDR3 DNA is TGTGCCAGCTCGCCTCTGGGACAGCCGAACACCGGGGAGCTGTTTTTT. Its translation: CASSPLGQPNTGELFF.

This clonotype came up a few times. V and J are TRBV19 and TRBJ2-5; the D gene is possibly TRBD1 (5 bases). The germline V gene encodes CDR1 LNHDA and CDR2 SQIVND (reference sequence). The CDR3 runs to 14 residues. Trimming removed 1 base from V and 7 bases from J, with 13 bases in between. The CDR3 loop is CASSIGGRSGTQYF. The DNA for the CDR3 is TGTGCCAGTAGTATAGGGGGCAGGTCAGGGACCCAGTACTTC.

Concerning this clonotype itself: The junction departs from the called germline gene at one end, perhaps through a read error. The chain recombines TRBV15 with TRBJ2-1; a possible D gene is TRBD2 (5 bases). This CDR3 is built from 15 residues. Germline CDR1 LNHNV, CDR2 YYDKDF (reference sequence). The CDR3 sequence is CATRSQRLAYNEQSF. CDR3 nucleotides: TGTGCCACCAGGAGTCAGCGGCTAGCCTACAATGAGCAGTCCTTC.

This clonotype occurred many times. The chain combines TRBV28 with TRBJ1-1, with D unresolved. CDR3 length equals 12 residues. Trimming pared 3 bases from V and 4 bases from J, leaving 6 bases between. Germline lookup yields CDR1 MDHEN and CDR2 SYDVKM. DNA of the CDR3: TGTGCCAGCAGTTTGAGAGTCACTGAAGCTTTCTTT. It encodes CASSLRVTEAFF. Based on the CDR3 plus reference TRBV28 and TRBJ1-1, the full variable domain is DVKVTQSSRYLVKRTGEKVFLECVQDMDHENMFWYRQDPGLGLRLIYFSYDVKMKEKGDIPEGYSVSREKKERFSLILESASTNQTSMYLCASSLRVTEAFFGQGTRLTVV.

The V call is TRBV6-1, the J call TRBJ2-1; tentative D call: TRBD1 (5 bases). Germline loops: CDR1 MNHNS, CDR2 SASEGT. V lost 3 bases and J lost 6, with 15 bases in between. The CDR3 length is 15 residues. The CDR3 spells CASSDQGLIPNEQFF. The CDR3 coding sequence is TGTGCCAGCAGTGATCAGGGCTTGATTCCCAATGAGCAGTTCTTC.

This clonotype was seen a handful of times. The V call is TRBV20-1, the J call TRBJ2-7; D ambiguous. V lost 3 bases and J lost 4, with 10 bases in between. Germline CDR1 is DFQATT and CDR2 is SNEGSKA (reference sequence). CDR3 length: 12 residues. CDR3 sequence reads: CSASVIKYEQYF. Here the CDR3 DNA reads TGCAGTGCTAGCGTGATCAAATACGAGCAGTACTTC.

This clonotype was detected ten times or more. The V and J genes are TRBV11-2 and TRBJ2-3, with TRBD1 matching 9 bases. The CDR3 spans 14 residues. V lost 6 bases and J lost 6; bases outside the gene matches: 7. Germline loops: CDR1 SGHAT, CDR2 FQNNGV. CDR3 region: CASSRDRDWDTQYF. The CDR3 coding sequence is TGTGCCAGCAGTCGGGACAGGGATTGGGATACGCAGTATTTT.

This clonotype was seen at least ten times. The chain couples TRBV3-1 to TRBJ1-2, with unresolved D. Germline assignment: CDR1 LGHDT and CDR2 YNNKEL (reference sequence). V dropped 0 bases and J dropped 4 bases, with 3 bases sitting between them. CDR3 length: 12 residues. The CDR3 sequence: CASSQEIYGYTF. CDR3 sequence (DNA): TGTGCCAGCAGCCAAGAGATCTATGGCTACACCTTC.

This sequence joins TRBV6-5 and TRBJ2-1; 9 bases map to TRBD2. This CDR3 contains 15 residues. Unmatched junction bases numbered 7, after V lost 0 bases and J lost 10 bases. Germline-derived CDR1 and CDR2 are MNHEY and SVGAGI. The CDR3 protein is CASSYSRGGAREQFF. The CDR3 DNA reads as TGTGCCAGCAGTTACTCGCGGGGGGGGGCACGGGAGCAGTTCTTC.

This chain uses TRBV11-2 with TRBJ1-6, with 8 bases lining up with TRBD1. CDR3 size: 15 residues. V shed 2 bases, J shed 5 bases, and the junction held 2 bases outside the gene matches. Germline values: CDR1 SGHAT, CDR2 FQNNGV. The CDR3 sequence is CASSLNRGDNSPLHF. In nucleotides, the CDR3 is TGTGCCAGCAGCTTAAACAGGGGGGATAATTCACCCCTCCACTTT. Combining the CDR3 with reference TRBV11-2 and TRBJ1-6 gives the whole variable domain EAGVAQSPRYKIIEKRQSVAFWCNPISGHATLYWYQQILGQGPKLLIQFQNNGVVDDSQLPKDRFSAERLKGVDSTLKIQPAKLEDSAVYLCASSLNRGDNSPLHFGNGTRLTVT.